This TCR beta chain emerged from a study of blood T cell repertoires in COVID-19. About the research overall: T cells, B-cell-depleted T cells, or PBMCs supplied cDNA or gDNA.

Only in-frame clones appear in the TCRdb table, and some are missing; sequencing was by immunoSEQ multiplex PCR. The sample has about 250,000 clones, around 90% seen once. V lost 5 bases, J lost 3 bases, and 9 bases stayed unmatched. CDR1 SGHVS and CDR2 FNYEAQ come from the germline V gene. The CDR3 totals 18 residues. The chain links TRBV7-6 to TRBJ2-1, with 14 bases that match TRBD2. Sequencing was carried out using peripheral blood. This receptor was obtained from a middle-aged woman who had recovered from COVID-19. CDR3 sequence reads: CASSEESGTSGSYNEQFF. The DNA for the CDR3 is TGTGCCAGCAGCGAAGAGTCCGGGACTAGCGGGAGCTACAATGAGCAGTTCTTC.